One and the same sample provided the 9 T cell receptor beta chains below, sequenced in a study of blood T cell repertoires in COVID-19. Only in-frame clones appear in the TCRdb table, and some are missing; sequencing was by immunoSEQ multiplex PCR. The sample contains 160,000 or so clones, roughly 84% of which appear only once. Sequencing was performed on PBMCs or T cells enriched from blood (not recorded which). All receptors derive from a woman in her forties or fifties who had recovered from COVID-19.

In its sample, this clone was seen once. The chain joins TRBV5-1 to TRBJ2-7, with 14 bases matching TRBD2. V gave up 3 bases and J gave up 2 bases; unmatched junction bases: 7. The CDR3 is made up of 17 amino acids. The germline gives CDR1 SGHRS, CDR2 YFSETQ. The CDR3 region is CASSSRTSGGLTYEQYF. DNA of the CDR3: TGCGCCAGCAGCTCTAGGACTAGCGGGGGGCTAACCTACGAGCAGTACTTC.

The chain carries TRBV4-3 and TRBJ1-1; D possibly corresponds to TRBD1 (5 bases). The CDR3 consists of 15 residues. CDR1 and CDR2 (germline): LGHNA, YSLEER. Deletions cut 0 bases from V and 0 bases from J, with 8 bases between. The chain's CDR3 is CASSQDGGMNTEAFF. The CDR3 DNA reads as TGCGCCAGCAGCCAAGATGGGGGGATGAACACTGAAGCTTTCTTT.

The CDR3 DNA sequence: TGTGCCAGCAGTTTACAGGGTGCCGGAAACACCATATATTTT. It is translated as CASSLQGAGNTIYF. V usage is TRBV27 and J usage is TRBJ1-3, with a tentative D call TRBD1 (5 bases). The CDR3 extends over 14 amino acids. Germline values: CDR1 MNHEY, CDR2 SMNVEV (reference sequence). V was cut by 2 bases and J by 4 bases, with 9 bases left in between.

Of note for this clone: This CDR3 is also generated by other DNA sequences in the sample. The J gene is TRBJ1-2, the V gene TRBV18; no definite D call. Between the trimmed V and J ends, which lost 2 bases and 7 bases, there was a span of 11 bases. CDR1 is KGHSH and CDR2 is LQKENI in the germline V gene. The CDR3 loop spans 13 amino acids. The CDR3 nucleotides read TGTGCCAGCTCACCAGACCGGGTCGGTGGCTACACCTTC. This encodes CASSPDRVGGYTF.

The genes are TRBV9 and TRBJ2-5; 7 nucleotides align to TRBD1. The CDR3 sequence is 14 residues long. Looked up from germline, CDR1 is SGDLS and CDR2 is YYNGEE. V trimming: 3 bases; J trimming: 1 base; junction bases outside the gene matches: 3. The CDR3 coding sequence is TGTGCCAGCAGCGCCGACAGGGCCCAAGAGACCCAGTACTTC. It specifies CASSADRAQETQYF. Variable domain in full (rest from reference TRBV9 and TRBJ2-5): DSGVTQTPKHLITATGQRVTLRCSPRSGDLSVYWYQQSLDQGLQFLIQYYNGEERAKGNILERFSAQQFPDLHSELNLSSLELGDSALYFCASSADRAQETQYFGPGTRLLVL.

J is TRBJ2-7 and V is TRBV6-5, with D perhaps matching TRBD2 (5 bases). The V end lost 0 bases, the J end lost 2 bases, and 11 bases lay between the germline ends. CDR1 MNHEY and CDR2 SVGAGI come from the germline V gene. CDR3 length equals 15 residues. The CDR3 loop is CASSYSSSGTYEQYF. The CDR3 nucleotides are TGTGCCAGCAGTTACTCGTCAAGCGGAACCTACGAGCAGTACTTC.

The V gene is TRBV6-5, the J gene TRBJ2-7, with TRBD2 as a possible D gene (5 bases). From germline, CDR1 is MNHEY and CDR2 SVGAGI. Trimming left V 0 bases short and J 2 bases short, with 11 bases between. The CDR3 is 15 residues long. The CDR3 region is CASSYSGSITYEQYF. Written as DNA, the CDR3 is TGTGCCAGCAGTTACTCGGGGAGCATAACCTACGAGCAGTACTTC.

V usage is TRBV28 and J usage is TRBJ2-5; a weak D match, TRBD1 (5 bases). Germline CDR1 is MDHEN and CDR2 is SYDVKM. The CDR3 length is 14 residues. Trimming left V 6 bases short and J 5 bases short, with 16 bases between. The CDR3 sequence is CASRPTRARETQYF. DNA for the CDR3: TGTGCCAGCAGACCTACCAGGGCCAGGGAGACCCAGTACTTC. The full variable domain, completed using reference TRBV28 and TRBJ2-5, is DVKVTQSSRYLVKRTGEKVFLECVQDMDHENMFWYRQDPGLGLRLIYFSYDVKMKEKGDIPEGYSVSREKKERFSLILESASTNQTSMYLCASRPTRARETQYFGPGTRLLVL.

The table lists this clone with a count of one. The CDR3 region has the DNA TGTGCCAGTAGTCTCCAATCGGTTAGCAATCAGCCCCAGCATTTT. Translated: CASSLQSVSNQPQHF. The chain is built from TRBV19 and TRBJ1-5; D gene uncertain. V lost 5 bases to trimming and J lost 0 bases, with 11 bases between them. This CDR3 spans 15 amino acids. Germline CDR1 reads LNHDA; CDR2 reads SQIVND (reference sequence).